These T cell receptor beta chains were read from a single sample in a study of T cell changes during pregnancy in multiple sclerosis. Sequenced by immunoSEQ multiplex PCR; TCRdb stores in-frame clones only, minus some. The repertoire has about 67,000 clones, approximately 91% of them found once; the top ten carry roughly 1.4%. The sequencing used peripheral blood, collected in the second trimester of pregnancy. Receptor source: a female donor with multiple sclerosis, enrolled in a pregnancy study. Both conserved end residues are part of each CDR3. The order of the fields is CDR3 length, J gene, V gene, D gene, CDR3 protein, CDR3 DNA. A D gene is named only where the DNA matches it firmly.

18 | TRBJ2-1 | TRBV5-1 | TRBD2 | CASSLAPGLGGFLFEQFF | TGCGCCAGCAGCTTGGCTCCGGGACTAGGAGGATTTTTATTTGAGCAGTTCTTC
15 | TRBJ2-7 | TRBV5-1 | TRBD2 | CASSLEPGGSYEQYF | TGCGCCAGCAGCTTGGAGCCGGGAGGTTCCTACGAGCAGTACTTC
14 | TRBJ2-7 | TRBV14 | NA | CASSPLFRSEEQYF | TGTGCCAGCAGCCCCCTGTTTAGATCTGAGGAGCAGTACTTC
15 | TRBJ2-2 | TRBV5-1 | TRBD1 | CASSSWDSATGELFF | TGCGCCAGCAGCTCTTGGGACAGCGCCACCGGGGAGCTGTTTTTT
15 | TRBJ2-3 | TRBV4-1 | NA | CASSQVGLAIDTQYF | TGCGCCAGCAGCCAAGTTGGCCTAGCAATAGATACGCAGTATTTT
15 | TRBJ2-7 | TRBV5-1 | TRBD1 | CARGPGQGANYEQYF | TGCGCCAGGGGGCCGGGACAGGGGGCGAACTACGAGCAGTACTTC
13 | TRBJ1-3 | TRBV10-3 | NA | CAIGQSGGNTIYF | TGTGCCATCGGGCAAAGCGGGGGAAACACCATATATTTT
12 | TRBJ2-5 | TRBV2 | NA | CATRRDQETQYF | TGTGCCACCCGGAGGGACCAAGAGACCCAGTACTTC
17 | TRBJ2-5 | TRBV9 | TRBD1 | CASSAGVAGGMSETQYF | TGTGCCAGCAGCGCAGGGGTCGCAGGGGGTATGTCAGAGACCCAGTACTTC
16 | TRBJ1-1 | TRBV4-3 | NA | CASSQRKRPTNTEAFF | TGCGCCAGCAGCCAACGTAAACGCCCCACTAACACTGAAGCTTTCTTT
14 | TRBJ2-7 | TRBV19 | NA | CASSIVGGPGGFYF | TGTGCCAGTAGTATAGTAGGGGGCCCAGGAGGGTTCTACTTC